This TCR beta chain appears in the sequencing data of a study of control samples from healthy donors and cancer patients. The table came from immunoSEQ multiplex PCR; TCRdb's copy has only in-frame clones and leaves some out. The repertoire holds over 85,000 clones, with approximately 90% as singletons. Germline loops: CDR1 SGHVS, CDR2 FNYEAQ. Trimming took 6 bases from V and 1 from J, leaving 9 bases between them. This CDR3 is 13 amino acids long. Sequencing used PBMCs. This sequence joins TRBV7-6 and TRBJ2-5; D is possibly TRBD1 or TRBD2 (6 bases each). The TCR originated in a woman aged 55-70 years with lung cancer. The DNA of the CDR3 is TGTGCCAGCAGAAGGGGGGTCCAAGAGACCCAGTACTTC. Its translation: CASRRGVQETQYF.